The clone carrying this T cell receptor (beta chain) was seen a few times. These data are taken from a study of blood T cell repertoires in COVID-19. In the study's own analysis: Nucleated cell number was recorded as an estimate derived from reference gene primer amplification. Produced via immunoSEQ multiplex PCR; TCRdb's table is partial and in-frame only. That table furnishes V, J and clone size, whereas the DNA furnished D and trimming. This sample carries about 160,000 clones, approximately 88% of them seen once, and the ten largest clones take around 2.1%. CDR3 length: 12 residues. Germline CDR1 MDHEN, CDR2 SYDVKM. Trimming took 7 bases from V and 7 from J, leaving 13 bases between them.

This TCR came from a man between 65 and 85 years old with acute or convalescent COVID-19. V gene TRBV28 combines with J gene TRBJ1-1; weak D call: TRBD1 (6 bases). The sequenced sample consisted of peripheral blood. Here the CDR3 reads CASTKLQGEAFF. CDR3 DNA: TGTGCCAGCACTAAATTACAGGGTGAAGCTTTCTTT.